This T cell receptor beta chain was sequenced in a study of patients and donors after allogeneic stem cell transplantation. Trimming cost V 6 bases and J 0 bases, with 12 bases left between them. Germline CDR1 reads SEHNR; CDR2 reads FQNEAQ (reference sequence). This CDR3 region has 15 residues. TCRdb reprocessed the RT-PCR reads via MiXCR and lists one record per CDR3 protein. The sample comprises roughly 940,000 distinct CDR3 sequences, about a sixth of which are singletons, and roughly 6% rests with the top ten. The sequence derives from a human donor who was either an allogeneic HSCT recipient or a stem cell or donor lymphocyte infusion donor (not recorded which). It is not recorded whose cells these are; they may come from a transplant donor. Sequenced material: blood, either unsorted or a sorted T cell fraction (not recorded which). The chain joins TRBV7-9 to TRBJ1-3; D possibly corresponds to TRBD1 (5 bases). CDR3 coding DNA: TGTGCCAGCAGGGGTGGGACCTACTCTGGAAACACCATATATTTT. Translated, it gives CASRGGTYSGNTIYF.